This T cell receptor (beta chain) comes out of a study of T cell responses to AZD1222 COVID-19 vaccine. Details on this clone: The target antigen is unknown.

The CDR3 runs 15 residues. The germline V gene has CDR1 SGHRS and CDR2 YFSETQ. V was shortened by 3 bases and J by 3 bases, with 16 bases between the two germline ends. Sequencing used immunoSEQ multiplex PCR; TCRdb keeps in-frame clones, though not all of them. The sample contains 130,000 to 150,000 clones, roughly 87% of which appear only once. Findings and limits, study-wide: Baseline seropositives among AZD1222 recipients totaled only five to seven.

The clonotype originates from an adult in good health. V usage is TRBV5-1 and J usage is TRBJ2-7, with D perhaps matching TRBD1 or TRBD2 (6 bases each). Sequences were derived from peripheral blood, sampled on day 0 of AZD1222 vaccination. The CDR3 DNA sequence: TGCGCCAGCAGCTGGGGCGGGGTACAGGGCTACGAGCAGTACTTC. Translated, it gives CASSWGGVQGYEQYF.